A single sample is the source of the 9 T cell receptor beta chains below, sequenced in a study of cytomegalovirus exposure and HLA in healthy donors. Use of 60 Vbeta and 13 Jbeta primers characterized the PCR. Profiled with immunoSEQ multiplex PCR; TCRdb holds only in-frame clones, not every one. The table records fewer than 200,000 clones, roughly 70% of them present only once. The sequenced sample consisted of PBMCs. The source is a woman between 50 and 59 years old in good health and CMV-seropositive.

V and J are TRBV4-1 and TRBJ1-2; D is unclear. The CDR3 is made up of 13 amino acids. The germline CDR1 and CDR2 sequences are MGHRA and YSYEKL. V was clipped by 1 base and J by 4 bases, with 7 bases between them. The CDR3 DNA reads TGCGCCAGCAGCCAAGTTGGCCTCTATGGCTACACCTTC. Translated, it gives CASSQVGLYGYTF.

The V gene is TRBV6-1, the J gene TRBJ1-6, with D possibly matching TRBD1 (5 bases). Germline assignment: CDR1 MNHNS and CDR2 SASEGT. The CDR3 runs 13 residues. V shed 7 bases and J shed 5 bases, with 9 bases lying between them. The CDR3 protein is CASKDSDNSPLHF. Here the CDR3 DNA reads TGTGCCAGCAAAGACAGCGATAATTCACCCCTCCACTTT.

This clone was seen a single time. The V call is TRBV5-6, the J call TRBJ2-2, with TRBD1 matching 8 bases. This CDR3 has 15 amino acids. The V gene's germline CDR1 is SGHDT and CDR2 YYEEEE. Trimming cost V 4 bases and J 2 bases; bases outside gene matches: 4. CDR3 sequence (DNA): TGTGCCAGCAGCCCTGGGACAGGAAACACCGGGGAGCTGTTTTTT. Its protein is CASSPGTGNTGELFF.

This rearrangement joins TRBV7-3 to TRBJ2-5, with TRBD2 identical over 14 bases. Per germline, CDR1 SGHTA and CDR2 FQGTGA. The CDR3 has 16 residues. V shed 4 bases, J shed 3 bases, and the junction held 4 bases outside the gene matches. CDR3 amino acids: CASSSGLAGVEETQYF. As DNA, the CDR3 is TGTGCCAGCAGCTCGGGACTAGCGGGGGTCGAAGAGACCCAGTACTTC.

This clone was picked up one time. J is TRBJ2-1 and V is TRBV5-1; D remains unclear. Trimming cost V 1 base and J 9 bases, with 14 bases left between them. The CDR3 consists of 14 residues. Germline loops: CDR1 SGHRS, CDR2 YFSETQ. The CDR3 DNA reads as TGCGCCAGCAGCTTGAGTAACCCGGTTGGTGAGCAGTTCTTC. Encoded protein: CASSLSNPVGEQFF.

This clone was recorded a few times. For the CDR3, the DNA is TGTGCCAGCTGCCGGTCCGGGGTGTTCACAGATACGCAGTATTTT. Amino acid sequence: CASCRSGVFTDTQYF. The rearrangement joins TRBV2 to TRBJ2-3, with TRBD2 as a possible D gene (5 bases). CDR1 is SNHLY and CDR2 is FYNNEI in the germline V gene. Deletions cut 8 bases from V and 2 bases from J, with 17 bases between. This CDR3 has 15 amino acids.

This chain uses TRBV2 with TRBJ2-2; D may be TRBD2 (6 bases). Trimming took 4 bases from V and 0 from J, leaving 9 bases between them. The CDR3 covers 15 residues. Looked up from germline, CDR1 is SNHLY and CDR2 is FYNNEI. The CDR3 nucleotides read TGTGCCAGCAGTGGGGGACTGTCGAACACCGGGGAGCTGTTTTTT. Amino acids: CASSGGLSNTGELFF.

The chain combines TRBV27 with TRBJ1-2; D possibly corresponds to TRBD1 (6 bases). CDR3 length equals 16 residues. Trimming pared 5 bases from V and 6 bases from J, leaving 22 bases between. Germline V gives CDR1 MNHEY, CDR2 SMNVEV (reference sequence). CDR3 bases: TGTGCCAGCAGTGGGACACAGGGAAGGAGAGAGCATGGCTACACCTTC. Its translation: CASSGTQGRREHGYTF.

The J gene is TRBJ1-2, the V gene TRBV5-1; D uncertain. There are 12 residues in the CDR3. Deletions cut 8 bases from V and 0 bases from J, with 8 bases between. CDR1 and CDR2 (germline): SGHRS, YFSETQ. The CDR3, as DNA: TGCGCCAGTACTGATACTAACTATGGCTACACCTTC. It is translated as CASTDTNYGYTF.